This record concerns one TCR beta chain sequence. Its antigen remains unidentified. This specimen comes from a study of CD8+ T cells in alopecia areata. CDR1 and CDR2 from the germline V gene are MNHEY and SMNVEV (reference sequence). This CDR3 has 16 amino acids. Trimming shortened V by 4 bases and J by 0 bases, and 13 bases separated the two germline ends. Overall study findings and caveats: One nonresponder leaves baseline CD8+ expansion's link to response uncertain.

As for treatment: oral pan-JAK inhibitor, 5-10 mg twice daily. TCR sequencing used cDNA made by reverse transcription of extracted RNA. Generated by immunoSEQ multiplex PCR, the TCRdb table keeps only in-frame clones and is missing some. This sample has 150,000 to 250,000 clones, with roughly three fifths found just once. This chain connects TRBV27 to TRBJ2-4, with D possibly being TRBD2 (6 bases). The sequences come from CD4+ T cells sorted from blood, collected at week 4, from a patient treated with tofacitinib. This clonotype originated in a human donor with alopecia areata. The CDR3 region is CASSSPAGLAKNIQYF. Written as DNA, the CDR3 is TGTGCCAGCAGTTCCCCAGCGGGTCTAGCCAAAAACATTCAGTACTTC.